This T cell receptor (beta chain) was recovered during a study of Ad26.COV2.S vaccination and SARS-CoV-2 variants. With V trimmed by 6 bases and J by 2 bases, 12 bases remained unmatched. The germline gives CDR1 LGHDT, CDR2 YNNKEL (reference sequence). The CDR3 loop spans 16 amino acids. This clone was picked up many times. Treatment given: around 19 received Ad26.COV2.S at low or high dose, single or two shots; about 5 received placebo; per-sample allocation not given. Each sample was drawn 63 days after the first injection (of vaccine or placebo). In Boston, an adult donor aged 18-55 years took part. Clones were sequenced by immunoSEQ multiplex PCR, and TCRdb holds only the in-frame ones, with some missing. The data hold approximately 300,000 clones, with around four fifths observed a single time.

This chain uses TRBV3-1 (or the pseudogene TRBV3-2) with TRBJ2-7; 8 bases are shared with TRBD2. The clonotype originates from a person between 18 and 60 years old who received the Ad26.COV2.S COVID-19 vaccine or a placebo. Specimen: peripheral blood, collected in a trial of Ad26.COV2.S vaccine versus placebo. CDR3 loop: CASSRGGISRAYEQYF. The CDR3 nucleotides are TGTGCCAGCAGTCGGGGGGGGATCTCCCGAGCCTACGAGCAGTACTTC.